This T cell receptor (beta chain) is drawn from a study of T-cell reconstitution after alpha-beta-depleted transplantation in children. Unique molecular identifiers were built into the TCRbeta library. TCRdb reprocessed the PCR reads via MiXCR and lists one record per CDR3 protein. The sample includes a few hundred thousand distinct CDR3 sequences, approximately 12% of them seen just once. The V segment lost 5 bases and the J segment 7 bases; nucleotides outside the gene matches: 2. The CDR3 length is 13 residues. This clonotype was detected many times. This sequence joins TRBV12-3 or TRBV12-4 and TRBJ1-5; TRBD1 matches at 10 bases. The clonotype originates from a human donor who donated a stem cell graft to a child with combined immunodeficiency. The source was PBMCs from the stem cell graft donor, collected from the stem cell graft. CDR3 nucleotide sequence: TGTGCCAGCAGTCGGACAGGGGGACAGCCCCAGCATTTT. Its translation is CASSRTGGQPQHF.